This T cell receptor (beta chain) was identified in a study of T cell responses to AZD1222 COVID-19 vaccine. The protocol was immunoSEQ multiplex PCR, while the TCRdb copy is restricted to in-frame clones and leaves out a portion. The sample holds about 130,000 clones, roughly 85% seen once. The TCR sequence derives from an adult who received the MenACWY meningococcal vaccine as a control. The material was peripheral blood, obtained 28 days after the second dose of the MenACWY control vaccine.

The CDR3 sequence is CSVDGLSMADTQYF. The DNA of the CDR3 is TGCAGCGTTGATGGGCTCAGCATGGCAGATACGCAGTATTTT. The rearrangement joins TRBV29-1 to TRBJ2-3; D ambiguous. CDR1 and CDR2 from the germline V gene are SQVTM and ANQGSEA. V dropped 3 bases and J dropped 4 bases, with 14 bases sitting between them. The length of the CDR3 is 14 residues.